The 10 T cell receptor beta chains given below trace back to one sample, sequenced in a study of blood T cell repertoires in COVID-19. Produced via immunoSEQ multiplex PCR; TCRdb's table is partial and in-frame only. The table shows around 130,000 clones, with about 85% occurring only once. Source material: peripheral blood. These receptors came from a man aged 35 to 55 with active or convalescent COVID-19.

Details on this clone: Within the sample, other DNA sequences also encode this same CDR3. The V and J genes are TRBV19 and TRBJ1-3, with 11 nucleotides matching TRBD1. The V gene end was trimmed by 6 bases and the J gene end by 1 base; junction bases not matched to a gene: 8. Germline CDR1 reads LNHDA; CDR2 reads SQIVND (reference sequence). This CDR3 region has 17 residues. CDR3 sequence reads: CASSPLGQGASGNTIYF. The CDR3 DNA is TGTGCCAGTAGCCCCCTCGGACAGGGGGCATCTGGAAACACCATATATTTT.

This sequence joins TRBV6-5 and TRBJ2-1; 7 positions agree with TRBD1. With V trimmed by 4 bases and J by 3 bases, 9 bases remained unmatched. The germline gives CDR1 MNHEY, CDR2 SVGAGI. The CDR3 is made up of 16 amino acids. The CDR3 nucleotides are TGTGCCAGCAGTTCCAACAAGGGGGCCCTCTACAATGAGCAGTTCTTC. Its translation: CASSSNKGALYNEQFF.

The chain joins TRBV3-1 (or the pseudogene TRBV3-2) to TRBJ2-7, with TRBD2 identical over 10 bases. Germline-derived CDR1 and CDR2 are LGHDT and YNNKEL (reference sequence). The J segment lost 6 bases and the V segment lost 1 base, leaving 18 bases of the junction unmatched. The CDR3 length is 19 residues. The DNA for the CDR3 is TGTGCCAGCAGCCAAGGTTGGGCTAGCGGGGGTAATCGGCCCTCCGAGCAGTACTTC. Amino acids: CASSQGWASGGNRPSEQYF.

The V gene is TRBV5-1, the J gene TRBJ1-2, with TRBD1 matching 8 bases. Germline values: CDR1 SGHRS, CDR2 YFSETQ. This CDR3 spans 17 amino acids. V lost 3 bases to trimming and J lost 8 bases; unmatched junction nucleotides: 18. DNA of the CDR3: TGCGCCAGCAGCTGGGGCGGTAGACAGGGGTCCGAAGGGGGCTACACCTTC. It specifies CASSWGGRQGSEGGYTF.

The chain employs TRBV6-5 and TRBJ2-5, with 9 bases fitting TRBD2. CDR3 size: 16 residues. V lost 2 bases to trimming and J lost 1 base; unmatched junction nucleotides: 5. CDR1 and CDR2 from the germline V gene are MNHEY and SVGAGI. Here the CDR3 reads CASSYAGSGGQETQYF. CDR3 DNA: TGTGCCAGCAGTTACGCCGGTAGCGGGGGCCAAGAGACCCAGTACTTC.

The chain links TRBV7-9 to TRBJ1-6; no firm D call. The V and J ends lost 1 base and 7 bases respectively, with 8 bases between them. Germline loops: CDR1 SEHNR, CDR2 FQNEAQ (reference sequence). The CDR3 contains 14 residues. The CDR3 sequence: CASSLGQNNSPLHF. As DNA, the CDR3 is TGTGCCAGCAGCTTAGGGCAAAACAATTCACCCCTCCACTTT.

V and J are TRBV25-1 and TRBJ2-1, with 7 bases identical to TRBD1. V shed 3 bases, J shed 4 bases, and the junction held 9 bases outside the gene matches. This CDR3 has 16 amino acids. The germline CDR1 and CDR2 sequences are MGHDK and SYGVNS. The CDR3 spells CASSEGGRGSYNEQFF. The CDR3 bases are TGTGCCAGCAGTGAGGGCGGCAGGGGGTCGTACAATGAGCAGTTCTTC.

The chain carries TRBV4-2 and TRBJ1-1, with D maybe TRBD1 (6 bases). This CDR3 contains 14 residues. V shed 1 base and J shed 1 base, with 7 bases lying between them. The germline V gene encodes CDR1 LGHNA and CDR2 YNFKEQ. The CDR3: CASSQGTENTEAFF. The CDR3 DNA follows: TGTGCCAGCAGCCAAGGGACAGAGAACACTGAAGCTTTCTTT.

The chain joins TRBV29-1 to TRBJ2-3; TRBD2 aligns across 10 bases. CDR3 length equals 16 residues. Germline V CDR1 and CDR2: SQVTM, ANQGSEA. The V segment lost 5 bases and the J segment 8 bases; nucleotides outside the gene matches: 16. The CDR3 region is CSVTVVQAGGPGTQYF. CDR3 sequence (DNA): TGCAGCGTTACGGTCGTTCAAGCGGGGGGGCCGGGTACGCAGTATTTT.

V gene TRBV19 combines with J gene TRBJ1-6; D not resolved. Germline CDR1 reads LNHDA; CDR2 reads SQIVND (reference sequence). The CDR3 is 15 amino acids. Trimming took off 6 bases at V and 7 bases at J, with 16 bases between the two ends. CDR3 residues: CASRNSLTSNSPLHF. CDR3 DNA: TGTGCCAGTAGGAACAGCCTAACATCCAATTCACCCCTCCACTTT.